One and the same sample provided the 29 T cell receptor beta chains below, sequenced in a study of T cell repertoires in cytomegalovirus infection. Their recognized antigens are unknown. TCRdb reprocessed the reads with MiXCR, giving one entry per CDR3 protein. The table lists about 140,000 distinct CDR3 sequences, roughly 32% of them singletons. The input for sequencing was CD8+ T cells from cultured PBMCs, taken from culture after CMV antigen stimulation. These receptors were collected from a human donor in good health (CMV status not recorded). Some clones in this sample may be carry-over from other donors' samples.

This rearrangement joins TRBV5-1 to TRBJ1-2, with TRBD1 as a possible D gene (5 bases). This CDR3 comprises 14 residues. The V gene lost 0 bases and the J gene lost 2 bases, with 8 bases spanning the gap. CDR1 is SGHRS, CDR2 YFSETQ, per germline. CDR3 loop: CASSLVAGNYGYTF. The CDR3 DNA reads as TGCGCCAGCAGCTTGGTTGCAGGGAACTATGGCTACACCTTC.

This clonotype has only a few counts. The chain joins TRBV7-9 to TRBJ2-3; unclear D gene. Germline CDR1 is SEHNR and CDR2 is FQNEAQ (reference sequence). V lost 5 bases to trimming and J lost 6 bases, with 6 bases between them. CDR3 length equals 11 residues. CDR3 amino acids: CASSPVDTQYF. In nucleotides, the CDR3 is TGTGCCAGCAGCCCGGTGGATACGCAGTATTTT.

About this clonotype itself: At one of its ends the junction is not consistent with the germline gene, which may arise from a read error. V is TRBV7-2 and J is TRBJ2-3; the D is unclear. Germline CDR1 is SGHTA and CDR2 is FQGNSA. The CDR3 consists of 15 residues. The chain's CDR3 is CASSSWVLGTDTQYF. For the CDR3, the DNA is TGTGCTAGCAGCTCCTGGGTCCTAGGGACAGATACGCAGTATTTT.

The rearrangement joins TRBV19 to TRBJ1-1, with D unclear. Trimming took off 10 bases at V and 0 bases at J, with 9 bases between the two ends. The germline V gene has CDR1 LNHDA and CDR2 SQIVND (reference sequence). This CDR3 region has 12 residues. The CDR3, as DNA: TGTGCCACCTGGGGAATGAACACTGAAGCTTTCTTT. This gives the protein CATWGMNTEAFF.

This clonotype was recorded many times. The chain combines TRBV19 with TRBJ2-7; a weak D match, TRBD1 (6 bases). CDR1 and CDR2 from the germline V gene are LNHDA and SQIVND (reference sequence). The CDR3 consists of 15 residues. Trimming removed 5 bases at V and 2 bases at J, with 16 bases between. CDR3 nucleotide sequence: TGTGCCAGTAGTTTAGGACAGACAATTCCCTACGAGCAGTACTTC. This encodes CASSLGQTIPYEQYF.

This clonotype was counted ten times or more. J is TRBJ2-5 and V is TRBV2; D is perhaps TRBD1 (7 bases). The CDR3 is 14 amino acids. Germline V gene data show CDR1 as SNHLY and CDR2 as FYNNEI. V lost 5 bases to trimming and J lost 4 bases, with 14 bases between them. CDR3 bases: TGTGCCAGCAGTCGGGGGCAGGGGGGAGAGACCCAGTACTTC. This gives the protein CASSRGQGGETQYF. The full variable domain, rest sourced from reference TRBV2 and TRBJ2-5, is EPEVTQTPSHQVTQMGQEVILRCVPISNHLYFYWYRQILGQKVEFLVSFYNNEISEKSEIFDDQFSVERPDGSNFTLKIRSTKLEDSAMYFCASSRGQGGETQYFGPGTRLLVL.

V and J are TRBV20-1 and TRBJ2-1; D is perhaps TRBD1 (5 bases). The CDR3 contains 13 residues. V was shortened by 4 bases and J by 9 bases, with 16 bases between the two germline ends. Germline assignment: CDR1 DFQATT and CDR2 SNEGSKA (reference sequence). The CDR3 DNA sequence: TGCAGTGCTACAGCGTCCTGGGGCGGTGAGCAGTTCTTC. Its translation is CSATASWGGEQFF.

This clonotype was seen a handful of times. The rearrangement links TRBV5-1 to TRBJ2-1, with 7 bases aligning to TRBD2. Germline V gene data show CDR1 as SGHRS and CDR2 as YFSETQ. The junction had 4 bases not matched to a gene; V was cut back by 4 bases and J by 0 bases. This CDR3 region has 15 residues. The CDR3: CASSPRTSSYNEQFF. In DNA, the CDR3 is TGCGCCAGCAGCCCCAGGACTAGCTCCTACAATGAGCAGTTCTTC. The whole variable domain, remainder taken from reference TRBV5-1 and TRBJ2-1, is KAGVTQTPRYLIKTRGQQVTLSCSPISGHRSVSWYQQTPGQGLQFLFEYFSETQRNKGNFPGRFSGRQFSNSRSEMNVSTLELGDSALYLCASSPRTSSYNEQFFGPGTRLTVL.

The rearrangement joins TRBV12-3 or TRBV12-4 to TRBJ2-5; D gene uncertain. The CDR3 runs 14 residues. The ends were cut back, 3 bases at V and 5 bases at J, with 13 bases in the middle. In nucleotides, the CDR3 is TGTGCCAGCAGTTTGATAGGCCCCACGGAGACCCAGTACTTC. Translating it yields CASSLIGPTETQYF.

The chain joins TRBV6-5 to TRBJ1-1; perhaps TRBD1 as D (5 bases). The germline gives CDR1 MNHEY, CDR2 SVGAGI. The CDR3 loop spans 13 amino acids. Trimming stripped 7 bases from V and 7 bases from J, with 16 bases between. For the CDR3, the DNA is TGTGCCAGCACCGACCTCTTGGGGGATGAAGCTTTCTTT. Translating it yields CASTDLLGDEAFF.

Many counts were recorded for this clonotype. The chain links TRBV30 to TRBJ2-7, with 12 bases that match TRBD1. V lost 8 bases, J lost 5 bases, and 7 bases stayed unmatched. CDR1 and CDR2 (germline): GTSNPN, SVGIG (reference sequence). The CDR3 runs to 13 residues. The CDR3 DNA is TGTGCCGGTACCGGGACAGGGGGCCACGAGCAGTACTTC. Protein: CAGTGTGGHEQYF.

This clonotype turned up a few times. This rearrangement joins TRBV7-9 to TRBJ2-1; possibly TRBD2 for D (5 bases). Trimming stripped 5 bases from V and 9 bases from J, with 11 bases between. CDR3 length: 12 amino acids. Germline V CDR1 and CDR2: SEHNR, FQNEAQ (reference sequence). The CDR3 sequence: CASSTSVPEQFF. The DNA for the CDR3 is TGTGCCAGCAGCACTAGTGTACCTGAGCAGTTCTTC.

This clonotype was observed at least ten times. The CDR3 is CASSLDSSYNEQFF. The DNA for the CDR3 is TGTGCCAGCAGTTTAGATAGCTCCTACAATGAGCAGTTCTTC. The chain joins TRBV5-4 to TRBJ2-1, with unresolved D. The CDR3 sequence is 14 residues long. Trimming left V 5 bases short and J 0 bases short, with 9 bases between. Germline assignment: CDR1 SGHNT and CDR2 YYREEE (reference sequence).

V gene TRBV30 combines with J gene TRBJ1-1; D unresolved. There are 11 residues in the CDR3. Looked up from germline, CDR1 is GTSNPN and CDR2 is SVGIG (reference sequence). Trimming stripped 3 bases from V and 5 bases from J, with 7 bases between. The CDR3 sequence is CAWRGGTEAFF. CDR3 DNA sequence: TGTGCCTGGAGAGGTGGGACTGAAGCTTTCTTT.

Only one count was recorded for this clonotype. The CDR3 DNA reads TGTGCCAGCAAGAATCTATTCCAAGAGACCCAGTACTTC. As protein: CASKNLFQETQYF. The chain has TRBV6-5 and TRBJ2-5; unclear D gene. This CDR3 is 13 amino acids long. In germline, CDR1 is MNHEY, CDR2 SVGAGI. V was pared by 7 bases and J by 1 base, with 10 bases between.

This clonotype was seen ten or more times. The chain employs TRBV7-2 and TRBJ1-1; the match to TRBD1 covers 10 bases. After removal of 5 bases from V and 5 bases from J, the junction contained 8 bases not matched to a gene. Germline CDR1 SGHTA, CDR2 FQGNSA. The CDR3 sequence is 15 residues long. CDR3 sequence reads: CASSIVPGQGTEAFF. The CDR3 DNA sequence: TGTGCCAGCAGCATCGTCCCGGGACAGGGGACTGAAGCTTTCTTT.

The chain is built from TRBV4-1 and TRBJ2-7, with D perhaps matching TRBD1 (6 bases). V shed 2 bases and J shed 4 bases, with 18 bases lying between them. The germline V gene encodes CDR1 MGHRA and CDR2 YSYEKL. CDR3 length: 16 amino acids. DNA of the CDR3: TGCGCCAGCAGCCAACCCGAAGCAGGGGTTGAGTACGAGCAGTACTTC. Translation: CASSQPEAGVEYEQYF.

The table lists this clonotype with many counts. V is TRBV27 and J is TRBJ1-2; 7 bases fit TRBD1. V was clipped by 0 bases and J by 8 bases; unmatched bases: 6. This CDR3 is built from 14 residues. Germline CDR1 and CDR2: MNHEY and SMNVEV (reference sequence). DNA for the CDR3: TGTGCCAGCAGTTTATCGACAGGGACGGAGGGCTACACCTTC. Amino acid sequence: CASSLSTGTEGYTF.

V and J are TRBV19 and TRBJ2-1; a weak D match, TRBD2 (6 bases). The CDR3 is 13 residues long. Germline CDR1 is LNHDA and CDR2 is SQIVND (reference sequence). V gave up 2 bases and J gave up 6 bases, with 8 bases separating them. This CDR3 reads CASSISSGNEQFF. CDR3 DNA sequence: TGTGCCAGTAGTATAAGTAGCGGCAATGAGCAGTTCTTC.

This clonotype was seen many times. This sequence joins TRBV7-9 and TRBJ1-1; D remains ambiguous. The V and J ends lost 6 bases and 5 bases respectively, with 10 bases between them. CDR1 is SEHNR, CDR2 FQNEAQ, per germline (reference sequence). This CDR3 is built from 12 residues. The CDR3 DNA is TGTGCCAGCAGATTGGGAGGGACTGAAGCTTTCTTT. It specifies CASRLGGTEAFF.

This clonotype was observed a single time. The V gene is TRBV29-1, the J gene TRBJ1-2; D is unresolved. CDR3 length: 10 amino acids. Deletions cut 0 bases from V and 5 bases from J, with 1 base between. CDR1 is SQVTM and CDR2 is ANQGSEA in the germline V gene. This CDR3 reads CSVEEYGYTF. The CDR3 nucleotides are TGCAGCGTTGAAGAATATGGCTACACCTTC.

CDR3 loop: CASRDSSGLAKNIQYF. The CDR3 DNA reads as TGTGCCAGCAGGGACTCTAGCGGTTTAGCCAAAAACATTCAGTACTTC. The chain couples TRBV2 to TRBJ2-4; 7 bases align to TRBD2. Per the germline V gene, CDR1 is SNHLY and CDR2 is FYNNEI. CDR3 size: 16 residues. V lost 6 bases, J lost 0 bases, and 8 bases stayed unmatched.

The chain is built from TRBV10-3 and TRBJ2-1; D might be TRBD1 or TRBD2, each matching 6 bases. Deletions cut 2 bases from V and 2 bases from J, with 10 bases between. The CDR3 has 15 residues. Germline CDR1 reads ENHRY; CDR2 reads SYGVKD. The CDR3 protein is CAISERGDAYNEQFF. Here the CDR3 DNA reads TGTGCCATCAGTGAGAGGGGGGATGCCTACAATGAGCAGTTCTTC.

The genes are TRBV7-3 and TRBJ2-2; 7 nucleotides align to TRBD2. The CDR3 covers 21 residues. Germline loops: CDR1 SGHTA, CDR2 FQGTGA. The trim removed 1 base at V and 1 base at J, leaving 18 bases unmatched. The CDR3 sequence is CASSLRGGGHSGTLNTGELFF. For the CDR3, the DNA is TGTGCCAGCAGCTTAAGAGGCGGGGGTCACTCGGGGACCTTGAACACCGGGGAGCTGTTTTTT.

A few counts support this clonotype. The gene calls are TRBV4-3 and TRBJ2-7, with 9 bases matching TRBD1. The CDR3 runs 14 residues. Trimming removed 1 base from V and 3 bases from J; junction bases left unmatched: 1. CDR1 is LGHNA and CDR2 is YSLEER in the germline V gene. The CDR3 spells CASSQAGQGYEQYF. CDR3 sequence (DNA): TGCGCCAGCAGCCAAGCGGGACAGGGCTACGAGCAGTACTTC.

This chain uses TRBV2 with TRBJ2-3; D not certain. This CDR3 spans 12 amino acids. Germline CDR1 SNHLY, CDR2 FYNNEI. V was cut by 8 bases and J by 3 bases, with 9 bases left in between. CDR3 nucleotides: TGTGCCAGCGTTCGATCTACAGATACGCAGTATTTT. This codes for CASVRSTDTQYF.

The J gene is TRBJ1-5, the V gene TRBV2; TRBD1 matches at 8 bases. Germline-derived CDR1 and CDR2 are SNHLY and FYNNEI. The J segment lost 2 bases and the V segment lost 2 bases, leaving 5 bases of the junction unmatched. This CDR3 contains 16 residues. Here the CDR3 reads CASSEYGTGGNQPQHF. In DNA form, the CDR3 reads TGTGCCAGCAGTGAATACGGGACAGGAGGCAATCAGCCCCAGCATTTT.

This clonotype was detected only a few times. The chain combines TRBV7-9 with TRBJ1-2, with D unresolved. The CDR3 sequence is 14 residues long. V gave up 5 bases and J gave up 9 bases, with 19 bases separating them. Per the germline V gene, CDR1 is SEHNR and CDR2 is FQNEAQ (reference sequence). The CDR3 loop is CASSHREEVDRYTF. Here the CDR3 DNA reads TGTGCCAGCAGCCACCGGGAGGAGGTGGACCGCTACACCTTC.

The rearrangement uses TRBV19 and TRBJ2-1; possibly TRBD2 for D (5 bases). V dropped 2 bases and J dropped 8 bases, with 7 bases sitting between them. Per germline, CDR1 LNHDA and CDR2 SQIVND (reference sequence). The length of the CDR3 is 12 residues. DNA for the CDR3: TGTGCCAGTAGTATATACGGGGATGAGCAGTTCTTC. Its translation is CASSIYGDEQFF.